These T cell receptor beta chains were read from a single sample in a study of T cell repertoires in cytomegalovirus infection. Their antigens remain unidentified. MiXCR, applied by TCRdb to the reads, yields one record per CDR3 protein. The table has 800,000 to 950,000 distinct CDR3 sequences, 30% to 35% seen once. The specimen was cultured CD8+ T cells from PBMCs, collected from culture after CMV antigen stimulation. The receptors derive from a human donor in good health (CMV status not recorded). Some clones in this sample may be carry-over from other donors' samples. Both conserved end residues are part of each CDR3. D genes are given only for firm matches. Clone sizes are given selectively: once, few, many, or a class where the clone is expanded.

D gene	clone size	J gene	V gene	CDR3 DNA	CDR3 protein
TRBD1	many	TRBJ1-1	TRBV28	TGTGCCAGCAGCATTCAGGGGGCGGCGCTTCCTGAAGCTTTCTTT	CASSIQGAALPEAFF
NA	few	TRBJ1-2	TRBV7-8	TGTGCCAGCAGCCCCCGAGGGACGGCTAACTATGGCTACACCTTC	CASSPRGTANYGYTF
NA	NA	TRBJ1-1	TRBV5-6	TGTGCCAGCAGCTCGGGACACCCTATGAACACTGAAGCTTTCTTT	CASSSGHPMNTEAFF
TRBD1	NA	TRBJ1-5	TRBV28	TGTGCCAGCAGTTTGGGGACAGGTTATCAGCCCCAGCATTTT	CASSLGTGYQPQHF
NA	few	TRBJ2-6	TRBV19	TGTGCCAGTACCTCCAGGGCAGGGGCCAACGTCCTGACTTTC	CASTSRAGANVLTF
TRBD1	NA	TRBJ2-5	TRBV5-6	TGTGCCAGCAGTCCTGAGGGACAGGGAATTGATGAGACCCAGTACTTC	CASSPEGQGIDETQYF
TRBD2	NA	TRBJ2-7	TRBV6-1	TGTGCCAGCAGTATCCAGGGAGGGGACTACGAGCAGTACTTC	CASSIQGGDYEQYF
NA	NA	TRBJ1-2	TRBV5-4	TGTGCCAGCAGCCCGGGGCTAGGAGGCTACACCTTC	CASSPGLGGYTF
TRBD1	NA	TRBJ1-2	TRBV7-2	TGTGCCAGCAGCTTAGTACGGGGACAGGGAGCCCACTATGGCTACACCTTC	CASSLVRGQGAHYGYTF
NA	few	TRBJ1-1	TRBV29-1	TGCAGCGCTCCAGGGATGAACACTGAAGCTTTCTTT	CSAPGMNTEAFF
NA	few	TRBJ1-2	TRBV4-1	TGCGCCAGCAGCCCTACCTCGCTGACAGGCCGTAATGGCTACACCTTC	CASSPTSLTGRNGYTF
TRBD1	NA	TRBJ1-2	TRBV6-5	TGTGCCAGCAGTTACGTCCCAGGGGGCTATGGCTACACCTTC	CASSYVPGGYGYTF
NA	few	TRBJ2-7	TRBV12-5	TGTGCTAGTGGTTTAACCTACGAGCAGTACTTC	CASGLTYEQYF
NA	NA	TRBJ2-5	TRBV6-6	TGTGCCAGCAGTTATTTGGGTCGGGAGACCCAGTACTTC	CASSYLGRETQYF
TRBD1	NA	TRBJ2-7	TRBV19	TGTGCCAGTAGTATCCCAGACAGGGATCTTCACGAGCAGTACTTC	CASSIPDRDLHEQYF
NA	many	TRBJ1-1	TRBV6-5	TGTGCCAGCAGTTACTCCATGACTTCGGGGGCTGAAGCTTTCTTT	CASSYSMTSGAEAFF
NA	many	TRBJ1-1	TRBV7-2	TGTGCCAGCAGCTTAGTATACAGCCTTGGCGGGGGCACTGAAGCTTTCTTT	CASSLVYSLGGGTEAFF
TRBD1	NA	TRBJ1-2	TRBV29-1	TGCAGCGTTGCCATAGACAGGGTGCAAGTAGGCTACACCTTC	CSVAIDRVQVGYTF
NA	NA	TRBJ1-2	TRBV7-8	TGTGCCAGCAGCGCAGACAGAGGTTATAACTATGGCTACACCTTC	CASSADRGYNYGYTF
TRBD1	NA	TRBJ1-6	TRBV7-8	TGTGCCAGCAGCCCCCCCGGACAGGATAATTCGCCCCACCACTTT	CASSPPGQDNSPHHF
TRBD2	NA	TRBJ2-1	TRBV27	TGTGCCAGCAGTCCCGGGACTAGCGGGGGGTCGAGCTCCTACAATGAGCAGTTCTTC	CASSPGTSGGSSSYNEQFF
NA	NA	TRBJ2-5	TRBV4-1	TGCGCCAGCAGCCAAGATGGGACAAAGCAAGAGACCCAGTACTTC	CASSQDGTKQETQYF
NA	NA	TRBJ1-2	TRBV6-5	TGTGCCAGCAGTTGGGATGAGAGGGATGGCTACACCTTC	CASSWDERDGYTF
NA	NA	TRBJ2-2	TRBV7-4	TGTGCCAGCAGCTCTACAGGAAACGACGGGGAGCTGTTTTTT	CASSSTGNDGELFF
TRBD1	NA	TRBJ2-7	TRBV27	TGTGCCAGCAGTCCGTGGACAGGGGGGGAGCAGTACTTC	CASSPWTGGEQYF
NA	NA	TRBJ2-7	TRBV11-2	TGTGCCAGCAGCTTAGAACACAGAGCCCTTGACGAGCAGTACTTC	CASSLEHRALDEQYF
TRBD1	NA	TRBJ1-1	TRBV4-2	TGTGCCAGCAGCCAAACAAGGACAGGGAAAGTCACTGAAGCTTTCTTT	CASSQTRTGKVTEAFF
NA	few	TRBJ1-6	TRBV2	TGTGCCAGCAGTGATGAAGGGAACCCCGTTTCACCCCTCCACTTT	CASSDEGNPVSPLHF
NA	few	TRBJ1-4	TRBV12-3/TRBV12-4	TGTGCCAGCAAGGACGACACGGCCTCTAATGAAAAACTGTTTTTT	CASKDDTASNEKLFF
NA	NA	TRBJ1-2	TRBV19	TGTGCCAGTAGTATAAAGCTCCGTTCTAACTATGGCTACACCTTC	CASSIKLRSNYGYTF
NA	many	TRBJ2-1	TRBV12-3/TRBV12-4	TGTGCCAGCAGTTTAGAGGCGGGGACCTCCTACAATGAGCAGTTCTTC	CASSLEAGTSYNEQFF
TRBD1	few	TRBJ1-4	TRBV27	TGTGCCAGCAGTTCGGGACAGGGAGCAAGTGAAAAACTGTTTTTT	CASSSGQGASEKLFF
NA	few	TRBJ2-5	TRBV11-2	TGTGCCAGCAGCTTACGGCAGGGGAGCCAAGAGACCCAGTACTTC	CASSLRQGSQETQYF
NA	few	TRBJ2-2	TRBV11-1	TGTGCCAGCAGCTTGAGGGGGTTGAACACCGGGGAGCTGTTTTTT	CASSLRGLNTGELFF
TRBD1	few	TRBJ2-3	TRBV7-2	TGTGCCAGCAGCAGGACAGGGGCCTCTAGCACAGATACGCAGTATTTT	CASSRTGASSTDTQYF
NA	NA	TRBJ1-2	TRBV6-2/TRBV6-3	TGTGCCACGTCTCCAACAGGAAACTATGGCTACACCTTC	CATSPTGNYGYTF
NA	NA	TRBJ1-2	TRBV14	TGTGCCAGCAGCCAAGTCCTCGTACACTTAAACTATGGCTACACCTTC	CASSQVLVHLNYGYTF
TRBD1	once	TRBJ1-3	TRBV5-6	TGTACCAGCAGCCGACGGAGGGACAGGGCACCCTTCTCTGGAAACACCATATATTTT	CTSSRRRDRAPFSGNTIYF
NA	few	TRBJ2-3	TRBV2	TGTGCCAGCAGTGAATTTGTCCGAGTCACAGATACGCAGTATTTT	CASSEFVRVTDTQYF
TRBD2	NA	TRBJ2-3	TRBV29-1	TGCAGCGTTGAACTCCTCCTCCAGCGGGGGGCAGATACGCAGTATTTT	CSVELLLQRGADTQYF
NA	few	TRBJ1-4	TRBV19	TGTGCCAGTAAGGACAGAGATCTAACGGGGACTAATGAAAAACTGTTTTTT	CASKDRDLTGTNEKLFF
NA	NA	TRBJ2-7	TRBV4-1	TGCGCCAGCAGCCAAGGAGGAATGGCCGGGTACGAGCAGTACTTC	CASSQGGMAGYEQYF
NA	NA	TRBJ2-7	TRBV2	TGTGCCAGCCGTGGTAGCGCAATCGAGCAGTACTTC	CASRGSAIEQYF
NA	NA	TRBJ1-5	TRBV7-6	TGTGCCAGCAGCCTCCGCCGAGGGGGGCCCAGCAATCAGCCCCAGCATTTT	CASSLRRGGPSNQPQHF
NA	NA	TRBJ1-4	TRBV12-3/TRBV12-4	TGTGCCAGCAGTTTCGACAGCCTCCATGAAAAACTGTTTTTT	CASSFDSLHEKLFF
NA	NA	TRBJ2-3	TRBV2	TGTGCCAGCAGTGAAGCGCTGCGGGGACCTAGCACAGATACGCAGTATTTT	CASSEALRGPSTDTQYF
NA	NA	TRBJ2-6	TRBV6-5	TGTGCCAGCAGCTCTGGTTTCTCTGGGGCCAACGTCCTGACTTTC	CASSSGFSGANVLTF
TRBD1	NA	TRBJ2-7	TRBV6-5	TGTGCCAGCAGTTTCGCCGGACAGGGGGTCTACGAGCAGTACTTC	CASSFAGQGVYEQYF
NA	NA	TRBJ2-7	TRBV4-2	TGTGCCAGCAGCCAGGGGAGAACCGAGCAGTACTTC	CASSQGRTEQYF
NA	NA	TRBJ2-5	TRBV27	TGTGCCAGCAGCCGACTACCCCAAGAGACCCAGTACTTC	CASSRLPQETQYF
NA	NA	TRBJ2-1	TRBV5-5	TGTGCCAGCAGCTTGGGACAGGAGCCATACAATGAGCAGTTCTTC	CASSLGQEPYNEQFF
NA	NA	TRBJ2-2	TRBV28	TGTGCCAGCATCGAGGGTTGGGGGGTGAACACCGGGGAGCTGTTTTTT	CASIEGWGVNTGELFF
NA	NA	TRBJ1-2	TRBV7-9	TGTGCCAGCAGCTCCCCGGCGTTTTATGGCTACACCTTC	CASSSPAFYGYTF
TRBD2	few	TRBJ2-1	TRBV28	TGTGCCAGCAGTTTTTCCGCGCTGATTAGCGGGGTGATCCATGAGCAGTTCTTC	CASSFSALISGVIHEQFF
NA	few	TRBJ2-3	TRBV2	TGTGCCAGCAGTGAACGGGCGAGCGTAGCAGATACGCAGTATTTT	CASSERASVADTQYF
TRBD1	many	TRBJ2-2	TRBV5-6	TGTGCCAGCAGCTTAGGGACAGGGGGCACCGGGGAGCTGTTTTTT	CASSLGTGGTGELFF
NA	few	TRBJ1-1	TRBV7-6	TGTGCCAGCAGCTTCCCGGGGGCGGCTGAAGCTTTCTTT	CASSFPGAAEAFF
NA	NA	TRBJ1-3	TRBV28	TGTGCCAGCAGTTTACCCTCCTCTCGAGATACTGGAAACACCATATATTTT	CASSLPSSRDTGNTIYF
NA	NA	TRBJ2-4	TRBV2	TGTGCCAGCAGCCGAGGGGCAGGCGAAAACATTCAGTACTTC	CASSRGAGENIQYF